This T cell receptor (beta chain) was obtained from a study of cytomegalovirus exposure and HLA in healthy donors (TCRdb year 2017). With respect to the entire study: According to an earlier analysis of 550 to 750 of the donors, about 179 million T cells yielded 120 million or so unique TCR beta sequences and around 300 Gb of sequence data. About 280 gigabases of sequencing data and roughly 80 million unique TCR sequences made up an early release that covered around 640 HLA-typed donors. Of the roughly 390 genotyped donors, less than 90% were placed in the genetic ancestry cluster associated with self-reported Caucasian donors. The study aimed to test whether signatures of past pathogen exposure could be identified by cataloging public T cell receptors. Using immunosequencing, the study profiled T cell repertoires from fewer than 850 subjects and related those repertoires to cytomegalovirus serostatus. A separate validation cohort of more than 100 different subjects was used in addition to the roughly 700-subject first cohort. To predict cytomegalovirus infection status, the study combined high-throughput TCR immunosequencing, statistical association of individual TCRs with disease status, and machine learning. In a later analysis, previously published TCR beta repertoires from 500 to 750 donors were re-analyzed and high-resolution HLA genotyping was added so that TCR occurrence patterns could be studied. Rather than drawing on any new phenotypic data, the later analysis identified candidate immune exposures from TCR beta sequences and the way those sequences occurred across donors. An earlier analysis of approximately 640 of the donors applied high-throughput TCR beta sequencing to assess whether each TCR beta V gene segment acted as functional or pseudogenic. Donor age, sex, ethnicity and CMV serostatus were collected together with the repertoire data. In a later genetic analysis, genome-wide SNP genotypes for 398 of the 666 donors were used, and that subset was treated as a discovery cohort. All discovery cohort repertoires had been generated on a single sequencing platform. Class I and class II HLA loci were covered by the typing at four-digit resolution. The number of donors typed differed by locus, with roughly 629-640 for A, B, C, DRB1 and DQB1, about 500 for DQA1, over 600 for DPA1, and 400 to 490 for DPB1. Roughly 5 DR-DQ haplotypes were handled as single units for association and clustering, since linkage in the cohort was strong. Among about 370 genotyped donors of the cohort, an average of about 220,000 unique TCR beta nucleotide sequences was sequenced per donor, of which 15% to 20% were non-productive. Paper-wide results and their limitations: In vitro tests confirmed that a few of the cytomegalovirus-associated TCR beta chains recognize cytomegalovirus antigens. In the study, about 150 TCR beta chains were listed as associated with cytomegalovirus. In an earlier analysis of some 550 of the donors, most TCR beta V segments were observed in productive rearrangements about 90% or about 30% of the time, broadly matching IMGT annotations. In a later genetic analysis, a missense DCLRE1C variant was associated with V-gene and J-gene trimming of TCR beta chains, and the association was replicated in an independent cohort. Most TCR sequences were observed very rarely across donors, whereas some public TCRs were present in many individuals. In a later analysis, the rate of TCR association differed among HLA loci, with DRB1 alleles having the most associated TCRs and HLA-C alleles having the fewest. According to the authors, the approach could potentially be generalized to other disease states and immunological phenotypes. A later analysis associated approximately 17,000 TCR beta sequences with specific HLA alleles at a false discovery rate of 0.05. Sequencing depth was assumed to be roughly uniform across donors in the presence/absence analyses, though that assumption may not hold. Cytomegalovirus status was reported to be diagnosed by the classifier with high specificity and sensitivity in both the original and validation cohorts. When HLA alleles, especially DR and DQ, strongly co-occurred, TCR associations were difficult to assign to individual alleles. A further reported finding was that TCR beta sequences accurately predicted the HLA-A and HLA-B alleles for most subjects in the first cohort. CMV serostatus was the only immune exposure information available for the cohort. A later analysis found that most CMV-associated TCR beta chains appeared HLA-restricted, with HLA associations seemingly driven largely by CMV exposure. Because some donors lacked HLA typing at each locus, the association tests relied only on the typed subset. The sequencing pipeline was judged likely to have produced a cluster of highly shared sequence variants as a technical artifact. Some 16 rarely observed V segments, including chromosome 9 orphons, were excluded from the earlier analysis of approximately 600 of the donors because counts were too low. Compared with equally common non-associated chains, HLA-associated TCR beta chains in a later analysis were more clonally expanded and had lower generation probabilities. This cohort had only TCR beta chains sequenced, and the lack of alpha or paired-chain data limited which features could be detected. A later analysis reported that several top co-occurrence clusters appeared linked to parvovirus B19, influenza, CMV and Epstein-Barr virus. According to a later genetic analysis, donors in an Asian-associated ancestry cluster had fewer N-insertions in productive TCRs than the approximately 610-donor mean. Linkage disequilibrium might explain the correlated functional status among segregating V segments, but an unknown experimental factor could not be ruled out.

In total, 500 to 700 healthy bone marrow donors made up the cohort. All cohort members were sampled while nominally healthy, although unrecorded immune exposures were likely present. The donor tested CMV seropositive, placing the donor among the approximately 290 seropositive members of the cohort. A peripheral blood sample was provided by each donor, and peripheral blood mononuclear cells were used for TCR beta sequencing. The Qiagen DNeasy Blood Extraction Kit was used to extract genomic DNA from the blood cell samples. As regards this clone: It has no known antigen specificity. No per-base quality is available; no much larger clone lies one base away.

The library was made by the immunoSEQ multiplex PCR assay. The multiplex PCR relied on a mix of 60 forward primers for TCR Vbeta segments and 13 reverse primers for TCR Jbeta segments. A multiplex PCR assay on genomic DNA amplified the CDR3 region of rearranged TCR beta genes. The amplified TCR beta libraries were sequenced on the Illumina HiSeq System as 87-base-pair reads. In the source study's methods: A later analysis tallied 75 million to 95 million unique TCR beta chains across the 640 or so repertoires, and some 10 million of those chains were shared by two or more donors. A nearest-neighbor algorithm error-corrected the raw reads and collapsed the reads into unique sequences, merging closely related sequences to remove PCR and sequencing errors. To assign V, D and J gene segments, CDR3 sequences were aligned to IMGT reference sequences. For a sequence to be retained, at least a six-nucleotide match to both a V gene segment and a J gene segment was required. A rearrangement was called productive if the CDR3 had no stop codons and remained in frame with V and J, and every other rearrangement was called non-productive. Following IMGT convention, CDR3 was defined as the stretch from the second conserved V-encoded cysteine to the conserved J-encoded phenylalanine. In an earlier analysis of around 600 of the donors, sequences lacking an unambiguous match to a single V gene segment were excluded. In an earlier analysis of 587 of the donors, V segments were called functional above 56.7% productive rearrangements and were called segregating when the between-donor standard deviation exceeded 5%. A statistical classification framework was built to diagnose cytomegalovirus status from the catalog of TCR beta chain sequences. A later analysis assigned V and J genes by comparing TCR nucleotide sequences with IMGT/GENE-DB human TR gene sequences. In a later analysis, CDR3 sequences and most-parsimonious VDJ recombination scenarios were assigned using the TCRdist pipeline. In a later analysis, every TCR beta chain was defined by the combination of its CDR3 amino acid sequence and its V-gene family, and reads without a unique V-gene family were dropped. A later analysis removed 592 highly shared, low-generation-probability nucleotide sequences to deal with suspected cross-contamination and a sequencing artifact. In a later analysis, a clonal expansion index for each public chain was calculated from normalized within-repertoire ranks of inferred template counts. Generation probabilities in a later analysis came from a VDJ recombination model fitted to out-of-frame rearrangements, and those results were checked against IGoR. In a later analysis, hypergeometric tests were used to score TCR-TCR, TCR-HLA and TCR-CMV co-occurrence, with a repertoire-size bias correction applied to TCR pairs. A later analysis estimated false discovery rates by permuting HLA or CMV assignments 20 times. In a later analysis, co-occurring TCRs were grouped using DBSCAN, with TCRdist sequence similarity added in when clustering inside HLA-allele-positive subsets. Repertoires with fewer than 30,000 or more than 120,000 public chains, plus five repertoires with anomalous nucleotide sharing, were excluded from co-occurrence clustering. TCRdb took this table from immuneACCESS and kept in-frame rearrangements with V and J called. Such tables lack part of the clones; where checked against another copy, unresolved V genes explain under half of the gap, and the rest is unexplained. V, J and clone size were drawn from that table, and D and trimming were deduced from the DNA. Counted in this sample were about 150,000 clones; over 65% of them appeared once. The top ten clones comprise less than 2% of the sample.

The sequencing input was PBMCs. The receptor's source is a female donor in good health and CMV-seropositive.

The nucleotide sequence is TGTGCCTGGACAGGCCTAGCGGGAGATACGCAGTATTTT. It is translated as CAWTGLAGDTQYF. This chain joins TRBV30 to TRBJ2-3; 8 bases in between match TRBD2. The CDR3 spans 13 residues, from the cysteine through the phenylalanine. Only the CDR3 DNA is retained, 39 bases long and in frame from the first base. For this chain, trimming is 4 bases at the V end and 5 bases at the J end, and the number of junction bases without a gene match is 5. In the germline V gene (reference sequence), CDR1 corresponds to GTSNPN and CDR2 to SVGIG.